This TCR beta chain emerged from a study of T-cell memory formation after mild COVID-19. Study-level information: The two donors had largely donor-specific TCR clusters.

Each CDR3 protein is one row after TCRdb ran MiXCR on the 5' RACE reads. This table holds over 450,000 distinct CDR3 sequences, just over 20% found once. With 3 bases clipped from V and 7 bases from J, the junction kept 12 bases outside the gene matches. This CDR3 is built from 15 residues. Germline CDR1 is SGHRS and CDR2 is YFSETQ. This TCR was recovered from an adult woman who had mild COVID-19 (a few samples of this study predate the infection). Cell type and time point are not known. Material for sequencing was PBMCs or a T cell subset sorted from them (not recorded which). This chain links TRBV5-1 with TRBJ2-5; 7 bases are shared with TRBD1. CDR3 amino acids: CASSSGQVRPGTQYF. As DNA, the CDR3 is TGCGCCAGCAGCTCAGGACAGGTCCGTCCAGGGACCCAGTACTTC. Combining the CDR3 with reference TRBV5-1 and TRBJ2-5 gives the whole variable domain KAGVTQTPRYLIKTRGQQVTLSCSPISGHRSVSWYQQTPGQGLQFLFEYFSETQRNKGNFPGRFSGRQFSNSRSEMNVSTLELGDSALYLCASSSGQVRPGTQYFGPGTRLLVL.